Below, one T cell receptor beta chain is given with its context. CDR3 size: 16 residues. Germline assignment: CDR1 MNHNY and CDR2 SVGAGI (reference sequence). V was shortened by 7 bases and J by 5 bases, with 20 bases between the two germline ends. These data are taken from a study of blood T cell repertoires in COVID-19. At the level of the study: Samples came from the United States, Italy and Spain, spanning acute and convalescent COVID-19. T cells, B-cell-depleted T cells, or PBMCs provided the cDNA or gDNA that served as material.

Original analysis: Researchers report that nucleated cell counts were estimated from reference gene primer amplification. TCRdb's copy holds only in-frame clones and misses some; the assay was immunoSEQ multiplex PCR. V, J and clone size derive from that table, while D and trimming were established from the DNA sequence. Of about 360,000 clones detected, more than 85% appear once; the ten largest clones hold 3%. The genes are TRBV6-6 and TRBJ2-2, with TRBD1 as a possible D gene (5 bases). Input material: peripheral blood. The TCR originated in a human donor in a cohort sampled during active COVID-19. CDR3 DNA: TGTGCCAGCACCTCGACCCTACAGGTTACTACCGGGGAGCTGTTTTTT. It translates to CASTSTLQVTTGELFF.